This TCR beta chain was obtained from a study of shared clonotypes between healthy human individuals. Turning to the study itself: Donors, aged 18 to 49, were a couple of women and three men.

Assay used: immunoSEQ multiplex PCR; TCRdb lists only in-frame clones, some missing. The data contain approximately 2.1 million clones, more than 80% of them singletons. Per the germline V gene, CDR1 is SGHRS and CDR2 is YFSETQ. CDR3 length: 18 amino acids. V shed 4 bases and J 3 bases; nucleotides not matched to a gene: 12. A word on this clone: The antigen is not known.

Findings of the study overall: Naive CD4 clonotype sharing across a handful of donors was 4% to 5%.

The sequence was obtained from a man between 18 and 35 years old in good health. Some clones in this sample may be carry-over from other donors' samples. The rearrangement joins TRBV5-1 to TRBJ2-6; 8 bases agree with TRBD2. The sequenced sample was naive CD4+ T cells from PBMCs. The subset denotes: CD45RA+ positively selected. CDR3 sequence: CASSGSAAGVGGANVLTF. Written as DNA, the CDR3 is TGCGCCAGCAGCGGCTCTGCAGCGGGGGTTGGTGGGGCCAACGTCCTGACTTTC.